The 13 T cell receptor beta chains below come from one sample, sequenced in a study of shared clonotypes between healthy human individuals. CD45RO negativity and positive selection for CCR7 defined naive CD8 cells, a population that excluded terminally differentiated effector memory CD45RA+ cells. Assay used: immunoSEQ multiplex PCR; TCRdb lists only in-frame clones, some missing. The sample carries hundreds of thousands of clones, 96% recorded once. The sample consisted of naive CD8+ T cells sorted from blood. The receptor set was obtained from a man between 25 and 39 years old in good health.

CDR3 loop: CASSLGFVGYGTEAFF. In DNA form, the CDR3 reads TGTGCCAGCAGCCTCGGATTCGTGGGGTATGGCACTGAAGCTTTCTTT. The rearrangement links TRBV5-8 to TRBJ1-1; D gene unclear. There are 16 residues in the CDR3. Germline lookup yields CDR1 SGHTS and CDR2 YDEGEE. Trimming took 4 bases from V and 4 from J, leaving 20 bases between them.

Of note for this clone: At one boundary the junction diverges from the germline segment, which might be a read error. The chain has TRBV7-7 and TRBJ2-5, with TRBD1 identical over 8 bases. Germline V gene sequence: CDR1 SSHAT, CDR2 FNYEAQ (reference sequence). The CDR3 is made up of 16 amino acids. CDR3 DNA sequence: TGTGCTAGCAGCTTAGCAGGGGGCAACCCACAAGAGACCCAGTACTTC. This translates into CASSLAGGNPQETQYF.

This chain uses TRBV4-3 with TRBJ1-5; D is uncertain. Germline loops: CDR1 LGHNA, CDR2 YSLEER. V shed 0 bases and J shed 0 bases, with 9 bases lying between them. The CDR3 has 16 amino acids. CDR3 bases: TGCGCCAGCAGCCAAGACTTACGCAGTAGCAATCAGCCCCAGCATTTT. Translated, it gives CASSQDLRSSNQPQHF.

V is TRBV4-1 and J is TRBJ2-7; 8 bases agree with TRBD1. CDR1 is MGHRA and CDR2 is YSYEKL in the germline V gene. The CDR3 has 15 amino acids. J lost 3 bases, V lost 4 bases, and 8 bases had no gene match. The CDR3 sequence: CASSLGGGTGYEQYF. The CDR3 bases are TGCGCCAGCAGCCTGGGGGGCGGGACAGGCTACGAGCAGTACTTC.

The rearrangement uses TRBV6-6 and TRBJ1-1; D is uncertain. In germline, CDR1 is MNHNY, CDR2 SVGAGI (reference sequence). The CDR3 loop spans 11 amino acids. Trimming took 8 bases from V and 5 from J, leaving 9 bases between them. The CDR3 DNA is TGTGCCAGCGTTCGCGGGACTGAAGCTTTCTTT. It encodes CASVRGTEAFF.

V and J are TRBV2 and TRBJ2-1, with D perhaps matching TRBD1 or TRBD2 (5 bases each). The CDR3 covers 12 residues. Germline lookup yields CDR1 SNHLY and CDR2 FYNNEI. The V gene lost 6 bases and the J gene lost 8 bases, with 11 bases spanning the gap. CDR3 DNA sequence: TGTGCCAGCAGCGGGACCGGGGATGAGCAGTTCTTC. It encodes CASSGTGDEQFF. Based on the CDR3 plus reference TRBV2 and TRBJ2-1, the full variable domain is EPEVTQTPSHQVTQMGQEVILRCVPISNHLYFYWYRQILGQKVEFLVSFYNNEISEKSEIFDDQFSVERPDGSNFTLKIRSTKLEDSAMYFCASSGTGDEQFFGPGTRLTVL.

The J gene is TRBJ2-1, the V gene TRBV5-5; a possible D gene is TRBD2 (5 bases). Germline lookup yields CDR1 SGHKS and CDR2 YYEKEE (reference sequence). V shed 6 bases and J shed 0 bases, with 13 bases lying between them. The CDR3 runs 15 residues. CDR3 sequence (DNA): TGTGCCAGCATTCCACTAGTAAACTCCTACAATGAGCAGTTCTTC. This translates into CASIPLVNSYNEQFF.

V gene TRBV11-2 combines with J gene TRBJ2-7, with TRBD2 matching 15 bases. CDR1 and CDR2 (germline): SGHAT, FQNNGV. Trimming took 6 bases from V and 6 from J; bases not matched to a gene: 6. This CDR3 is built from 15 residues. CDR3 DNA: TGTGCCAGCAGAGATCCGGGACTAGCGGGAGGCGAGCAGTACTTC. Its translation: CASRDPGLAGGEQYF.

V usage is TRBV5-1 and J usage is TRBJ2-3; 8 bases are shared with TRBD1. The CDR3 is made up of 15 amino acids. Germline loops: CDR1 SGHRS, CDR2 YFSETQ. The ends lost 4 bases at V and 2 bases at J; junction bases unmatched: 6. In DNA form, the CDR3 reads TGCGCCAGCAGCGACAGGGGTAGGAACACAGATACGCAGTATTTT. Translating it yields CASSDRGRNTDTQYF.

This clone occurred once. This chain uses TRBV7-8 with TRBJ1-1; D possibly corresponds to TRBD1 (5 bases). V was clipped by 6 bases and J by 11 bases, with 28 bases between them. The CDR3 contains 16 residues. Germline V gene lookup returns CDR1 SGHVS and CDR2 FQNEAQ. This CDR3 is CASREEPGTALKGAFF. CDR3 coding DNA: TGTGCCAGCAGGGAAGAGCCAGGAACGGCCCTTAAGGGGGCTTTCTTT.

The J gene is TRBJ2-7, the V gene TRBV5-6; 8 bases agree with TRBD2. CDR3 length: 15 amino acids. CDR1 and CDR2 (germline): SGHDT, YYEEEE. The ends lost 4 bases at V and 1 base at J; junction bases unmatched: 7. The CDR3, as DNA: TGTGCCAGCAGCGATCCCCGGGGGGGATCCTACGAGCAGTACTTC. Translated: CASSDPRGGSYEQYF.

This rearrangement joins TRBV6-1 to TRBJ2-7, with D uncertain. CDR3 length: 11 amino acids. The V gene's germline CDR1 is MNHNS and CDR2 SASEGT. Trimming removed 7 bases from V and 3 bases from J, with 7 bases in between. The DNA of the CDR3 is TGTGCCAGCATAGGAGACTACGAGCAGTACTTC. Its protein is CASIGDYEQYF.

This chain uses TRBV7-2 with TRBJ2-2, with TRBD1 as a possible D gene (6 bases). V was clipped by 6 bases and J by 6 bases, with 8 bases between them. The CDR3 sequence is 12 residues long. Germline CDR1 is SGHTA and CDR2 is FQGNSA. The CDR3 bases are TGTGCCAGCAGAGAGGGGGCCGGGGAGCTGTTTTTT. Its translation is CASREGAGELFF.